One and the same sample provided the 29 T cell receptor beta chains below, sequenced in a study of vaccination effects on CD4 cells after COVID-19. For these receptors, no antigen is known. Expansion with viral peptide pools was applied to antigen-specific CD4+ T cells by the ViraFEST assay prior to sequencing. Culture lasted about 10 days before CD4+ T cell isolation. Among the vaccine recipients, none had a prior SARS-CoV-2 infection, and nucleocapsid antibodies were negative. This table comes from immunoSEQ multiplex PCR, and its TCRdb copy is limited to in-frame clones, with some not included. Among about 68,000 clones listed, approximately 80% were seen once. This specimen was CD4+ T cells from PBMCs cultured with SARS-CoV-2 spike peptides, taken before COVID-19 vaccination. These receptors were obtained from a human donor who received a COVID-19 vaccine.

The chain recombines TRBV29-1 with TRBJ1-1; tentative D call: TRBD1 (6 bases). The CDR3 consists of 13 residues. V was clipped by 8 bases and J by 5 bases, with 18 bases between them. Germline CDR1 SQVTM, CDR2 ANQGSEA. In DNA, the CDR3 is TGCAGCTCTTTCGACAGGTTAGGGACTGAAGCTTTCTTT. Residues: CSSFDRLGTEAFF.

The chain joins TRBV5-8 to TRBJ1-4; 7 bases are shared with TRBD1. CDR1 is SGHTS and CDR2 is YDEGEE in the germline V gene. V lost 4 bases and J lost 0; bases outside the gene matches: 6. The CDR3 loop spans 16 amino acids. CDR3 amino acids: CASSGTGTATNEKLFF. The CDR3, as DNA: TGTGCCAGCAGCGGAACCGGGACAGCAACTAATGAAAAACTGTTTTTT.

The CDR3 here is CASSHQGGTGELFF. The DNA for the CDR3 is TGTGCCAGCAGCCATCAAGGAGGGACCGGGGAGCTGTTTTTT. J is TRBJ2-2 and V is TRBV7-3, with D possibly matching TRBD2 (6 bases). The ends were cut back, 5 bases at V and 5 bases at J, with 12 bases in the middle. The CDR3 sequence is 14 residues long. CDR1 and CDR2 (germline): SGHTA, FQGTGA. Looking up the rest from reference TRBV7-3 and TRBJ2-2 gives the full variable domain: GAGVSQTPSNKVTEKGKYVELRCDPISGHTALYWYRQSLGQGPEFLIYFQGTGAADDSGLPNDRFFAVRPEGSVSTLKIQRTERGDSAVYLCASSHQGGTGELFFGEGSRLTVL.

This chain links TRBV6-5 with TRBJ1-2, with TRBD1 matching over 7 bases. This CDR3 comprises 14 residues. The germline V gene encodes CDR1 MNHEY and CDR2 SVGAGI. The ends lost 0 bases at V and 5 bases at J; junction bases unmatched: 3. In DNA form, the CDR3 reads TGTGCCAGCAGTTACTCACAGGGGCAGTATGGCTACACCTTC. Translating gives CASSYSQGQYGYTF.

The rearrangement uses TRBV30 and TRBJ1-1; D perhaps matches TRBD1 (5 bases). The V end lost 0 bases, the J end lost 2 bases, and 10 bases lay between the germline ends. CDR1 and CDR2 (germline): GTSNPN, SVGIG (reference sequence). The CDR3 has 14 amino acids. The CDR3 region has the DNA TGTGCCTGGAGTGTACGACAGACTAACACTGAAGCTTTCTTT. The encoded protein is CAWSVRQTNTEAFF.

The rearrangement uses TRBV7-2 and TRBJ1-6, with D perhaps TRBD1 (5 bases). CDR1 and CDR2 (germline): SGHTA, FQGNSA. V gave up 5 bases and J gave up 11 bases, with 19 bases separating them. The CDR3 spans 15 residues. The CDR3 nucleotides are TGTGCCAGCAGCCCCCTACGGGGGGGTCGGGCACCCCTCCACTTT. This codes for CASSPLRGGRAPLHF.

This clone has a single count. J is TRBJ2-2 and V is TRBV6-5; D might be TRBD1 (5 bases). This CDR3 has 15 residues. CDR1 and CDR2 from the germline V gene are MNHEY and SVGAGI. The germline V and J ends were trimmed by 0 bases and 2 bases, with 7 bases remaining between them. The CDR3 DNA is TGTGCCAGCAGTTACTCAGGGGTCAACACCGGGGAGCTGTTTTTT. It yields the protein CASSYSGVNTGELFF.

The rearrangement uses TRBV19 and TRBJ1-6, with 11 nucleotides matching TRBD1. This CDR3 comprises 14 residues. Germline V gene lookup returns CDR1 LNHDA and CDR2 SQIVND (reference sequence). Trimming cost V 8 bases and J 9 bases; bases outside gene matches: 6. CDR3 coding DNA: TGTGCCAGTCCGCGGACAGGGGGCTGTTCACCCCTCCACTTT. This sequence encodes CASPRTGGCSPLHF.

The chain employs TRBV9 and TRBJ2-3, with 7 bases matching TRBD1. Germline V gene data show CDR1 as SGDLS and CDR2 as YYNGEE. This CDR3 spans 15 amino acids. V dropped 4 bases and J dropped 2; count of bases not matched to a gene: 7. CDR3: CASSLTGVDTDTQYF. The DNA of the CDR3 is TGTGCCAGCAGCCTCACAGGGGTCGACACAGATACGCAGTATTTT. Combining the CDR3 with reference TRBV9 and TRBJ2-3 gives the whole variable domain DSGVTQTPKHLITATGQRVTLRCSPRSGDLSVYWYQQSLDQGLQFLIQYYNGEERAKGNILERFSAQQFPDLHSELNLSSLELGDSALYFCASSLTGVDTDTQYFGPGTRLTVL.

The chain employs TRBV7-2 and TRBJ2-7, with D unresolved. There are 17 residues in the CDR3. The germline V gene has CDR1 SGHTA and CDR2 FQGNSA. With 2 bases removed from V and 4 bases from J, the gap between germline ends came to 21 bases. CDR3 loop: CASSLRTSATSSYEQYV. The CDR3 bases are TGTGCCAGCAGCTTAAGAACGTCGGCAACTTCTTCATACGAGCAGTACGTC.

This rearrangement joins TRBV19 to TRBJ1-1; perhaps TRBD1 as D (6 bases). The CDR3 runs 13 residues. Germline-derived CDR1 and CDR2 are LNHDA and SQIVND (reference sequence). V was pared by 4 bases and J by 4 bases, with 10 bases between. CDR3 DNA: TGTGCCAGTAGTAGGACAGTGATCACTGAAGCTTTCTTT. Translated, it gives CASSRTVITEAFF.

In its sample, this clone was seen once. The chain links TRBV4-2 to TRBJ1-2; no firm D call. CDR1 and CDR2 from the germline V gene are LGHNA and YNFKEQ. V gave up 0 bases and J gave up 7 bases, with 6 bases separating them. The CDR3 is made up of 12 amino acids. The CDR3 loop reads CASSQESAGYTF. CDR3 DNA sequence: TGTGCCAGCAGCCAAGAGAGTGCTGGCTACACCTTC.

The J gene is TRBJ2-1, the V gene TRBV5-1, with 9 bases aligning to TRBD1. Germline CDR1 SGHRS, CDR2 YFSETQ. Unmatched junction bases numbered 9, after V lost 1 base and J lost 7 bases. The CDR3 is 16 amino acids. The CDR3 DNA reads TGCGCCAGCAGCTTGAGCCCCGGGACAGGGTATAATGAGCAGTTCTTC. Protein product: CASSLSPGTGYNEQFF.

This clone has just one count. V usage is TRBV15 and J usage is TRBJ2-7; D uncertain. The germline V and J ends were trimmed by 1 base and 7 bases, with 11 bases remaining between them. The germline CDR1 and CDR2 sequences are LNHNV and YYDKDF (reference sequence). The CDR3 has 13 residues. CDR3 protein: CATSRVVRVEQYV. In DNA, the CDR3 is TGTGCCACCAGCAGAGTTGTTAGAGTGGAGCAGTACGTC.

The chain has TRBV7-2 and TRBJ1-2, with a weak D call TRBD1 (5 bases). Germline V lookup: CDR1 SGHTA, CDR2 FQGNSA. The CDR3 loop spans 14 amino acids. V lost 1 base, J lost 3 bases, and 9 bases lay in between. CDR3 sequence (DNA): TGTGCCAGCAGCTTAGTCGGAGGGGACTATGGCTACACCTTC. Protein product: CASSLVGGDYGYTF.

The CDR3 region is CASSKSGSYTF. CDR3 DNA: TGTGCCAGCAGCAAATCGGGGAGCTACACCTTC. This rearrangement joins TRBV21-1 to TRBJ1-2. TRBV21-1 is a pseudogene segment. This CDR3 is built from 11 residues.

This clone was counted only a few times. The chain has TRBV10-2 and TRBJ2-7; 7 bases line up with TRBD1. V gave up 7 bases and J gave up 0 bases; unmatched junction bases: 15. Germline V lookup: CDR1 WSHSY, CDR2 SAAADI. The CDR3 extends over 17 amino acids. The CDR3 sequence: CASKDRRLTFFSYEQYV. CDR3 coding DNA: TGCGCCAGCAAGGACAGGCGTCTTACCTTTTTCTCCTACGAGCAGTACGTC.

The chain uses TRBV7-6 and TRBJ1-4; no definite D call. Germline V gene sequence: CDR1 SGHVS, CDR2 FNYEAQ. Deletions cut 2 bases from V and 3 bases from J, with 10 bases between. The CDR3 extends over 15 amino acids. The CDR3 loop reads CASSLNVGANEKLFF. The CDR3 nucleotides are TGTGCCAGCAGCTTAAACGTGGGAGCTAATGAAAAACTGTTTTTT.

This clone was observed a single time. This sequence joins TRBV5-1 and TRBJ2-3; TRBD2 matches 7 bases. This CDR3 contains 18 residues. Germline CDR1 and CDR2: SGHRS and YFSETQ. Trimming cost V 5 bases and J 1 base; bases outside gene matches: 16. Here the CDR3 reads CASRRDGTIFSRTDTQYF. The CDR3 DNA is TGCGCCAGCAGAAGGGACGGGACTATCTTTTCACGCACAGATACGCAGTATTTT.

The chain employs TRBV19 and TRBJ1-4; 7 bases align to TRBD1. V lost 5 bases, J lost 6 bases, and 9 bases stayed unmatched. CDR1 and CDR2 from the germline V gene are LNHDA and SQIVND (reference sequence). CDR3 length: 15 amino acids. This chain's CDR3 is CASSSPTGKYEKLFF. The CDR3 nucleotides are TGTGCCAGTAGTTCCCCGACAGGGAAATATGAAAAACTGTTTTTT.

The chain links TRBV4-3 to TRBJ1-1; TRBD1 might be the D (5 bases). This CDR3 is 14 amino acids long. V was trimmed by 5 bases and J by 1 base, leaving 11 bases between them. CDR1 LGHNA and CDR2 YSLEER come from the germline V gene. CDR3 amino acids: CASSWTPENTEAFF. The CDR3 DNA reads as TGCGCCAGCAGCTGGACACCAGAGAACACTGAAGCTTTCTTT.

The chain recombines TRBV18 with TRBJ1-1; TRBD1 might be the D (5 bases). V was shortened by 2 bases and J by 3 bases, with 10 bases between the two germline ends. The CDR3 runs to 14 residues. Germline CDR1 reads KGHSH; CDR2 reads LQKENI. This CDR3 is CASSPSGGDTEAFF. The CDR3 nucleotides read TGTGCCAGCTCACCAAGCGGGGGAGACACTGAAGCTTTCTTT.

The chain uses TRBV3-1 (or the pseudogene TRBV3-2) and TRBJ2-3; D not resolved. V dropped 1 base and J dropped 5 bases, with 4 bases sitting between them. CDR1 is LGHDT and CDR2 is YNNKEL in the germline V gene (reference sequence). The CDR3 is 12 residues long. The CDR3: CASSQVRDTQYF. As DNA, the CDR3 is TGTGCCAGCAGCCAAGTCAGAGATACGCAGTATTTT.

The chain has TRBV7-8 and TRBJ2-1; D ambiguous. V lost 1 base and J lost 9, with 7 bases in between. The CDR3 consists of 12 residues. CDR1 and CDR2 from the germline V gene are SGHVS and FQNEAQ. In DNA, the CDR3 is TGTGCCAGCAGCTTAGGGGGTGGTGAGCAGTTCTTC. Translated, it gives CASSLGGGEQFF.

The chain uses TRBV5-6 and TRBJ1-3; D ambiguous. Germline CDR1 SGHDT, CDR2 YYEEEE. This CDR3 is 15 amino acids long. V gave up 4 bases and J gave up 2 bases, with 13 bases separating them. The CDR3 reads CASSERGRPGNTIYF. The CDR3 DNA reads TGTGCCAGCAGCGAGAGAGGGCGGCCTGGAAACACCATATATTTT.

The genes are TRBV5-1 and TRBJ1-1, with D perhaps TRBD1 (5 bases). CDR3 size: 15 residues. Looked up from germline, CDR1 is SGHRS and CDR2 is YFSETQ. Trimming cost V 7 bases and J 1 base, with 17 bases left between them. DNA of the CDR3: TGCGCCAGCCTAAAAGATGAGGGGACGAACACTGAAGCTTTCTTT. Its translation: CASLKDEGTNTEAFF.

The chain links TRBV4-1 to TRBJ2-2; 12 nucleotides agree with TRBD2. Germline V lookup: CDR1 MGHRA, CDR2 YSYEKL. Germline trimming cut 1 base from V and 4 bases from J; bases unmatched to any gene: 10. The CDR3 runs to 19 residues. Written as DNA, the CDR3 is TGCGCCAGCAGCCAAGTGACTAGCGGGGGCCCCGTGGGCACCGGGGAGCTGTTTTTT. Amino acids: CASSQVTSGGPVGTGELFF.

The chain links TRBV24-1 to TRBJ2-5; 8 nucleotides line up with TRBD2. CDR1 and CDR2 from the germline V gene are KGHDR and SFDVKD. Trimming cost V 7 bases and J 3 bases; bases outside gene matches: 9. CDR3 length: 15 residues. The CDR3 DNA reads as TGTGCCACCAGCTCCGGGGGGGCGGGGAAAGAGACCCAGTACTTC. Translating it yields CATSSGGAGKETQYF.

The chain couples TRBV7-2 to TRBJ1-5; tentatively, D is TRBD1 (5 bases). This CDR3 has 15 amino acids. Germline V gene sequence: CDR1 SGHTA, CDR2 FQGNSA. The V gene lost 6 bases and the J gene lost 0 bases, with 12 bases spanning the gap. The CDR3 loop is CASRPGTFSNQPQHF. DNA for the CDR3: TGTGCCAGCAGGCCCGGGACCTTTAGCAATCAGCCCCAGCATTTT.